The 25 T cell receptor beta chains listed next were all sequenced from one sample in a study of early T cells in non-severe SARS-CoV-2 infection. MiXCR, run by TCRdb on the 5' RACE reads, gives a single entry per CDR3 protein. The sample carries more than 35,000 distinct CDR3 sequences, roughly 6% recorded once. The specimen was whole blood. These receptors all come from an adult who was a healthcare worker with PCR-confirmed SARS-CoV-2 infection or an uninfected control (not recorded which).

This clonotype was detected ten times or more. The chain has TRBV5-1 and TRBJ2-3; 11 bases agree with TRBD2. V lost 4 bases to trimming and J lost 3 bases; unmatched junction nucleotides: 7. Germline lookup yields CDR1 SGHRS and CDR2 YFSETQ. This CDR3 is 16 amino acids long. In DNA, the CDR3 is TGCGCCAGCAGCCAGATGACTAGCGGGGCTACAGATACGCAGTATTTT. Protein: CASSQMTSGATDTQYF.

This clonotype was counted a few times. The chain is built from TRBV9 and TRBJ2-3, with D tentatively TRBD2 (5 bases). The CDR3 has 15 amino acids. CDR1 and CDR2 (germline): SGDLS, YYNGEE. The V and J ends lost 0 bases and 1 base respectively, with 9 bases between them. In DNA form, the CDR3 reads TGTGCCAGCAGCGTAGAAGGGAGTGGCACAGATACGCAGTATTTT. Protein: CASSVEGSGTDTQYF.

This clonotype was seen many times. The chain joins TRBV12-3 or TRBV12-4 to TRBJ2-5, with D perhaps matching TRBD2 (6 bases). This CDR3 is built from 15 residues. V lost 1 base and J lost 7, with 16 bases in between. The CDR3 here is CASSLDFSGGLTQYF. The DNA of the CDR3 is TGTGCCAGCAGTTTAGATTTTAGCGGCGGTTTGACCCAGTACTTC.

The rearrangement links TRBV5-5 to TRBJ1-4; D not certain. Germline lookup yields CDR1 SGHKS and CDR2 YYEKEE (reference sequence). The CDR3 has 13 residues. The V end was cut by 2 bases, the J end by 5 bases, with 7 bases between. CDR3 protein: CASSFRLNEKLFF. CDR3 sequence (DNA): TGTGCCAGCAGCTTTAGACTCAATGAAAAACTGTTTTTT.

This clonotype occurred many times. This chain joins TRBV7-2 and TRBJ2-7; a possible D gene is TRBD2 (7 bases). Germline V lookup: CDR1 SGHTA, CDR2 FQGNSA. The CDR3 has 16 amino acids. The V end was cut by 5 bases, the J end by 2 bases, with 19 bases between. The CDR3, as DNA: TGTGCCAGCAGCACCACCCCCGGGCGGGGGCCCTACGAGCAGTACTTC. This translates into CASSTTPGRGPYEQYF.

The sample holds many counts of this clonotype. The chain combines TRBV9 with TRBJ1-4; 8 nucleotides align to TRBD1. Germline V gene data show CDR1 as SGDLS and CDR2 as YYNGEE. The ends lost 0 bases at V and 8 bases at J; junction bases unmatched: 6. The CDR3 has 15 amino acids. CDR3 loop: CASSVAAGGLEKLFF. CDR3 bases: TGTGCCAGCAGCGTAGCTGCAGGGGGCCTCGAAAAACTGTTTTTT. The full variable domain, rest sourced from reference TRBV9 and TRBJ1-4, is DSGVTQTPKHLITATGQRVTLRCSPRSGDLSVYWYQQSLDQGLQFLIQYYNGEERAKGNILERFSAQQFPDLHSELNLSSLELGDSALYFCASSVAAGGLEKLFFGSGTQLSVL.

This clonotype has at least ten counts. For the CDR3, the DNA is TGTGCCAGCAGCGTAGACCCGGGATTAACCGTAATTCAGTTCTTC. Its translation is CASSVDPGLTVIQFF. The chain recombines TRBV9 with TRBJ2-1; D might be TRBD2 (5 bases). V dropped 0 bases and J dropped 13 bases, with 20 bases sitting between them. CDR1 SGDLS and CDR2 YYNGEE come from the germline V gene. The CDR3 is 15 amino acids.

This clonotype was detected a few times. The chain recombines TRBV6-2 or TRBV6-3 with TRBJ1-1; 7 bases map to TRBD1. The germline V gene has CDR1 MNHEY and CDR2 SVGEGT. Germline trimming cut 5 bases from V and 0 bases from J; bases unmatched to any gene: 9. CDR3 size: 16 residues. CDR3 nucleotide sequence: TGTGCCAGCAGTAATGGGAAGGGACAGCTGAACACTGAAGCTTTCTTT. This sequence encodes CASSNGKGQLNTEAFF.

The sample holds one count of this clonotype. Possible read error: a much larger clone is one base away. This CDR3 is missing its conserved last phenylalanine or tryptophan, likely due to a read error. The chain employs TRBV12-3 or TRBV12-4 and TRBJ2-3; TRBD1 might be the D (5 bases). The V and J ends lost 7 bases and 0 bases respectively, with 14 bases between them. The CDR3 loop spans 15 amino acids. The CDR3 DNA follows: TGTGCCAGCACCCCCGACAGAAAAAGCACAGATACGCAGTATTTG. Amino acid sequence: CASTPDRKSTDTQYL.

This clonotype was seen at least ten times. The chain carries TRBV6-2 or TRBV6-3 and TRBJ1-1; no firm D call. The CDR3 extends over 12 amino acids. CDR1 and CDR2 (germline): MNHEY, SVGEGT. The V gene lost 6 bases and the J gene lost 4 bases, with 9 bases spanning the gap. CDR3 loop: CASSHGGTEAFF. The DNA of the CDR3 is TGTGCCAGCAGCCATGGCGGCACTGAAGCTTTCTTT.

This clonotype has a handful of counts. In DNA, the CDR3 is TGTGCCAGCAGTTTCGGGGGGGCTTCGGCCTACGAGCAGTACTTC. It is translated as CASSFGGASAYEQYF. The chain recombines TRBV28 with TRBJ2-7, with 8 bases lining up with TRBD2. Trimming removed 3 bases from V and 2 bases from J; junction bases left unmatched: 6. The CDR3 runs to 15 residues. Germline CDR1 reads MDHEN; CDR2 reads SYDVKM.

This clonotype appeared many times. V is TRBV30 and J is TRBJ2-7; no definite D call. The CDR3 totals 13 residues. Deletions cut 1 base from V and 0 bases from J, with 7 bases between. Germline lookup yields CDR1 GTSNPN and CDR2 SVGIG (reference sequence). This CDR3 reads CAWSGSSSYEQYF. In DNA, the CDR3 is TGTGCCTGGAGTGGAAGCAGCTCCTACGAGCAGTACTTC.

This clonotype was counted many times. The V call is TRBV28, the J call TRBJ2-5; tentative D call: TRBD1 (5 bases). V lost 1 base and J lost 4, with 16 bases in between. This CDR3 contains 16 residues. The germline CDR1 and CDR2 sequences are MDHEN and SYDVKM. This CDR3 reads CASSLFEQGLRETQYF. The CDR3, as DNA: TGTGCCAGCAGTTTATTCGAGCAGGGTCTTAGAGAGACCCAGTACTTC. Based on the CDR3 plus reference TRBV28 and TRBJ2-5, the full variable domain is DVKVTQSSRYLVKRTGEKVFLECVQDMDHENMFWYRQDPGLGLRLIYFSYDVKMKEKGDIPEGYSVSREKKERFSLILESASTNQTSMYLCASSLFEQGLRETQYFGPGTRLLVL.

This clonotype was picked up many times. J is TRBJ2-3 and V is TRBV6-5; D possibly matches TRBD1 or TRBD2 (5 bases each). CDR3 length: 16 amino acids. Germline CDR1 reads MNHEY; CDR2 reads SVGAGI. V lost 5 bases to trimming and J lost 0 bases, with 15 bases between them. The CDR3 here is CASSTGTSLSTDTQYF. The CDR3 nucleotides read TGTGCCAGCAGTACCGGGACCTCCTTGAGCACAGATACGCAGTATTTT.

This clonotype was seen just once. This chain links TRBV3-1 with TRBJ2-7, with 7 bases identical to TRBD1. This CDR3 has 16 residues. V shed 4 bases, J shed 4 bases, and the junction held 13 bases outside the gene matches. Germline CDR1 LGHDT, CDR2 YNNKEL (reference sequence). The CDR3 sequence: CASSPYPRQGWYEQYF. CDR3 nucleotide sequence: TGTGCCAGCAGCCCCTACCCGAGACAGGGTTGGTACGAGCAGTACTTC.

This clonotype was seen repeatedly, ten times or more. This chain uses TRBV20-1 with TRBJ2-7, with D possibly called TRBD1 or TRBD2 (5 bases each). Germline V gene data show CDR1 as DFQATT and CDR2 as SNEGSKA (reference sequence). This CDR3 is built from 13 residues. The V end was cut by 5 bases, the J end by 3 bases, with 14 bases between. CDR3 region: CSAAVGTYYEQYF. The CDR3 nucleotides read TGCAGTGCTGCCGTAGGGACGTACTACGAGCAGTACTTC.

The chain's CDR3 is CASSYGGAPYGYTF. In DNA form, the CDR3 reads TGTGCCAGCAGTTACGGCGGGGCTCCTTATGGCTACACCTTC. This chain links TRBV6-5 with TRBJ1-2; a possible D gene is TRBD1 (5 bases). The V end was cut by 2 bases, the J end by 5 bases, with 12 bases between. There are 14 residues in the CDR3. Germline V gene sequence: CDR1 MNHEY, CDR2 SVGAGI.

J is TRBJ2-7 and V is TRBV5-1; D gene uncertain. This CDR3 comprises 14 residues. From germline, CDR1 is SGHRS and CDR2 YFSETQ. V was clipped by 4 bases and J by 0 bases, with 11 bases between them. The CDR3 here is CASSETFSSYEQYF. The CDR3 nucleotides are TGCGCCAGCAGCGAGACCTTTAGCTCCTACGAGCAGTACTTC.

The chain employs TRBV28 and TRBJ2-7; D is ambiguous. The CDR3 has 14 residues. V was pared by 7 bases and J by 1 base, with 14 bases between. Looked up from germline, CDR1 is MDHEN and CDR2 is SYDVKM. CDR3 DNA sequence: TGTGCCAGCACTTCTCTCGGTGGGTCCTACGAGCAGTACTTC. It is translated as CASTSLGGSYEQYF.

The genes are TRBV20-1 and TRBJ2-3; D remains ambiguous. This CDR3 comprises 13 residues. Germline CDR1 and CDR2: DFQATT and SNEGSKA (reference sequence). V lost 2 bases to trimming and J lost 2 bases, with 8 bases between them. The CDR3: CSARQRNTDTQYF. The DNA for the CDR3 is TGCAGTGCTAGACAAAGGAACACAGATACGCAGTATTTT.

This clonotype was seen at least ten times. The genes are TRBV9 and TRBJ2-5; 7 nucleotides line up with TRBD2. The V gene end was trimmed by 0 bases and the J gene end by 5 bases; junction bases not matched to a gene: 4. Germline V gene data show CDR1 as SGDLS and CDR2 as YYNGEE. The CDR3 sequence is 14 residues long. The CDR3 region is CASSVVSGGETQYF. The CDR3 DNA reads TGTGCCAGCAGCGTAGTTTCCGGGGGGGAGACCCAGTACTTC.

V is TRBV12-3 or TRBV12-4 and J is TRBJ2-1; 10 bases align to TRBD2. V lost 3 bases to trimming and J lost 7 bases; unmatched junction nucleotides: 3. The CDR3 covers 14 residues. Here the CDR3 reads CASSFLTSGNEQFF. The DNA for the CDR3 is TGTGCCAGCAGTTTCCTGACTAGCGGGAATGAGCAGTTCTTC.

This clonotype has a count of ten or more. The rearrangement links TRBV7-2 to TRBJ1-2, with 8 bases matching TRBD1. This CDR3 is 16 amino acids long. Germline V CDR1 and CDR2: SGHTA, FQGNSA. The ends lost 1 base at V and 5 bases at J; junction bases unmatched: 9. The CDR3 DNA reads TGTGCCAGCAGCTTAGGATCCCGGACAGGGCCATATGGCTACACCTTC. Protein sequence: CASSLGSRTGPYGYTF.

This clonotype has at least ten counts. The chain links TRBV6-2 or TRBV6-3 to TRBJ2-1; possible D gene TRBD1, 6 bases. CDR1 MNHEY and CDR2 SVGEGT come from the germline V gene. The CDR3 sequence is 12 residues long. Trimming shortened V by 6 bases and J by 10 bases, and 13 bases separated the two germline ends. Here the CDR3 DNA reads TGTGCCAGCAGCCCTCCTGGGGGCGAGCAGTTCTTC. Protein: CASSPPGGEQFF.

The J gene is TRBJ2-3, the V gene TRBV7-6; tentatively, D is TRBD1 or TRBD2 (5 bases each). V lost 5 bases, J lost 1 base, and 10 bases lay in between. The CDR3 runs 14 residues. Germline values: CDR1 SGHVS, CDR2 FNYEAQ. CDR3 coding DNA: TGTGCCAGCAGCCAACTAGGGGGCACAGATACGCAGTATTTT. It yields the protein CASSQLGGTDTQYF.